This TCR beta chain emerged from a study of shared clonotypes between healthy human individuals. As for the study in general: Used for every donor were three CD4 naive, three CD4 memory, two CD8 naive and one CD8 memory plate.

In germline, CDR1 is MDHEN, CDR2 SYDVKM. The CDR3 totals 14 residues. V lost 3 bases and J 12 bases, leaving 21 bases between the germline ends. The material for each subset, its genomic DNA, was split evenly across several immunoSEQ plates. This table comes from immunoSEQ multiplex PCR, and its TCRdb copy is limited to in-frame clones, with some not included. The table records about 730,000 clones, approximately 77% of them present only once. The TCR originated in a woman aged 25 to 39 in good health. This sequence joins TRBV28 and TRBJ2-7; D is undetermined. Sequencing was done on a sample of memory CD4+ T cells sorted from blood. Subset indicated: CD45RA-negative fraction. Here the CDR3 reads CASSLQGNNFRAYF. The CDR3 DNA follows: TGTGCCAGCAGTTTGCAAGGGAACAACTTCCGGGCGTACTTC.